This T cell receptor (beta chain) was captured by sequencing in a study of cytomegalovirus exposure and HLA in healthy donors. General study results and limits: TCR beta chains numbering some 150 were designated cytomegalovirus-associated.

Sequencing was performed with immunoSEQ multiplex PCR; in TCRdb, only in-frame clones are kept and a portion is missing. The sample includes approximately 220,000 clones, around nine tenths seen only once; the top ten take approximately 2.5%. Trimming pared 1 base from V and 4 bases from J, leaving 10 bases between. From germline, CDR1 is SGHTA and CDR2 FQGNSA. This CDR3 has 15 amino acids. This clone was counted only a few times. Its antigen is undetermined. Separate from the roughly 710-subject first cohort, the roughly 120-subject validation cohort was the one that the donors belonged to. Sequencing was carried out using PBMCs. The sequence was obtained from a man aged 18-30 years in good health and CMV-seronegative. The chain uses TRBV7-2 and TRBJ1-4, with D tentatively TRBD1 (6 bases). The CDR3 nucleotides are TGTGCCAGCAGCTTAGGGGCAGGGGTTAATGAAAAACTGTTTTTT. Encoded protein: CASSLGAGVNEKLFF.